This T cell receptor (beta chain) is drawn from a study of brain T cells in children with intractable seizures. General study findings and limits: Absence of clones before surgery may stem from lower sequencing depth. Patients' HCMV serostatus was unknown; virus specificity rests on CDR3 similarity alone.

Here immunoSEQ multiplex PCR was the method, and the copy in TCRdb shows in-frame clones only, minus some. The sample yields 62,000 or so clones, around 96% seen once. Sequencing was limited to surgery cases with top T cell transcript signatures in brain tissue. This CDR3 region has 16 residues. Trimming stripped 2 bases from V and 1 base from J, with 11 bases between. CDR1 and CDR2 from the germline V gene are SGHVS and FQNEAQ. Note on this clone: What it recognizes is unknown.

The specimen comprised peripheral blood, sampled at surgery. The J gene is TRBJ2-2, the V gene TRBV7-8; tentatively, D is TRBD1 (6 bases). This clonotype originated in a boy less than two years old with focal cortical dysplasia and intractable seizures. DNA for the CDR3: TGTGCCAGCAGCTTATTGGGGGCGCAGAACACCGGGGAGCTGTTTTTT. Translating gives CASSLLGAQNTGELFF.